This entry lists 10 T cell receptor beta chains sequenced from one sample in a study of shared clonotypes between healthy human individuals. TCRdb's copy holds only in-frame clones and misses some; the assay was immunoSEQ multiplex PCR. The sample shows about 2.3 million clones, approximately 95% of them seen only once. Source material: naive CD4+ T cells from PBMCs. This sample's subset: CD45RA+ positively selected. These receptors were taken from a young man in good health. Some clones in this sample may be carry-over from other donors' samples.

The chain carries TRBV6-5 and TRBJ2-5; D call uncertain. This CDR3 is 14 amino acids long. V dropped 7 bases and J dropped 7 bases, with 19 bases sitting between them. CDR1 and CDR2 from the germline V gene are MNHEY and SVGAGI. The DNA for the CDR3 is TGTGCCAGCACCCTTTATCCCCTTTCAGGGACCCAGTACTTC. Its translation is CASTLYPLSGTQYF.

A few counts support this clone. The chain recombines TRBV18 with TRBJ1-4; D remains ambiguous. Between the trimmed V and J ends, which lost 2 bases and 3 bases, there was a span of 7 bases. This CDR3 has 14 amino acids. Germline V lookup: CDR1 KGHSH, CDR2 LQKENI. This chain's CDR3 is CASSPFRANEKLFF. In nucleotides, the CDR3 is TGTGCCAGCTCACCATTTAGGGCTAATGAAAAACTGTTTTTT.

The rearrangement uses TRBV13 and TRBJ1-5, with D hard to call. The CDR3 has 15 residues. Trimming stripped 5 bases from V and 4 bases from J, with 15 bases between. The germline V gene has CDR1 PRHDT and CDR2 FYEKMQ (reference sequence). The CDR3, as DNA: TGTGCCAGCAGCCCCATAGGTCGGGAAAATCAGCCCCAGCATTTT. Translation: CASSPIGRENQPQHF.

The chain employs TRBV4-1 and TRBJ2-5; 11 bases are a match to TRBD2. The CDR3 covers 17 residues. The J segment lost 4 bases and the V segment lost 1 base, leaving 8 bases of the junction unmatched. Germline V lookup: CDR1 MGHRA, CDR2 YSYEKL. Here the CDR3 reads CASSQAVLAGVGETQYF. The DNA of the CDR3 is TGCGCCAGCAGCCAAGCGGTACTAGCGGGAGTCGGAGAGACCCAGTACTTC.

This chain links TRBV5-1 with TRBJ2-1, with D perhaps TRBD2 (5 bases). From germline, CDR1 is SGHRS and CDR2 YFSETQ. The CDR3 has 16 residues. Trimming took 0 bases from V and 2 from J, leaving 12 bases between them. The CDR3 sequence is CASSLATSLAYNEQFF. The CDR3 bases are TGCGCCAGCAGCTTGGCCACTAGTTTGGCCTACAATGAGCAGTTCTTC. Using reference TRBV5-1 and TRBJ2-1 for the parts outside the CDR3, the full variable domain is KAGVTQTPRYLIKTRGQQVTLSCSPISGHRSVSWYQQTPGQGLQFLFEYFSETQRNKGNFPGRFSGRQFSNSRSEMNVSTLELGDSALYLCASSLATSLAYNEQFFGPGTRLTVL.

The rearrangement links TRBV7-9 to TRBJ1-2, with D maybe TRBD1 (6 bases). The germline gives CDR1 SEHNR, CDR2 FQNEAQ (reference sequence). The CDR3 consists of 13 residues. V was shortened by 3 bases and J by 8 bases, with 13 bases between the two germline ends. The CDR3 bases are TGTGCCAGCAGCTTGGGACAACTAATGGGCTACACCTTC. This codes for CASSLGQLMGYTF.

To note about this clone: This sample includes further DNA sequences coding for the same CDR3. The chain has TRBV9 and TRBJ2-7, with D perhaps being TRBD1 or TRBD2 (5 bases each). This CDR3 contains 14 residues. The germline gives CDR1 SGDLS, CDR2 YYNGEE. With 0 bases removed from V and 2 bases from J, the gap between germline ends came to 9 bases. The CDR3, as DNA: TGTGCCAGCAGCGTAGGTCCGGGACCCTACGAGCAGTACTTC. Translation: CASSVGPGPYEQYF.

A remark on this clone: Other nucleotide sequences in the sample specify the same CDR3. CDR3 loop: CSARVPGELFF. In DNA form, the CDR3 reads TGCAGTGCTAGAGTGCCAGGGGAGCTGTTTTTT. This sequence joins TRBV20-1 and TRBJ2-2; D ambiguous. CDR1 is DFQATT and CDR2 is SNEGSKA in the germline V gene (reference sequence). The CDR3 has 11 amino acids. Deletions cut 1 base from V and 8 bases from J, with 5 bases between.

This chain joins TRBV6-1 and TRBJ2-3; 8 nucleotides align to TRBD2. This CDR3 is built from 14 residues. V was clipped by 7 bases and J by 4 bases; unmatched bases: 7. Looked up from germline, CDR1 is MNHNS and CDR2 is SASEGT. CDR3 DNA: TGTGCCAGCATTGTCACGGGGGGGCCAGATACGCAGTATTTT. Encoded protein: CASIVTGGPDTQYF.

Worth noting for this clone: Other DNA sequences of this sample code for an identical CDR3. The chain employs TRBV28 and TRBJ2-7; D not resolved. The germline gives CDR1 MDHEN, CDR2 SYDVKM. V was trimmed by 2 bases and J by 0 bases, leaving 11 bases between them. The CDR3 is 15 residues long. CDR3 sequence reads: CASSLAGGSSYEQYF. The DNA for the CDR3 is TGTGCCAGCAGTTTAGCTGGCGGAAGCTCCTACGAGCAGTACTTC.